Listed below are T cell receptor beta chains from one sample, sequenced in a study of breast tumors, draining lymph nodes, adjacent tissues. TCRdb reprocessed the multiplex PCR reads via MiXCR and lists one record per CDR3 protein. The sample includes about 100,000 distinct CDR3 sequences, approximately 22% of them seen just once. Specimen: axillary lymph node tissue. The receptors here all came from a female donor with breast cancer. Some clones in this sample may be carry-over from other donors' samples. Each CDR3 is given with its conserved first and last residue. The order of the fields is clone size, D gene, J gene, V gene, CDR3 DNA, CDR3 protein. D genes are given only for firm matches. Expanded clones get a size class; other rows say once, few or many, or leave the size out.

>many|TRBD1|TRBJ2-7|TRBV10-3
TGTGCCATCGCCCAAATCGGGACAGACTACGAGCAGTACTTC
CAIAQIGTDYEQYF
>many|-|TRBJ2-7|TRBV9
TGTGCCAGCAGCCCCCGGCAGGGAAGCTCCTACGAGCAGTACTTC
CASSPRQGSSYEQYF
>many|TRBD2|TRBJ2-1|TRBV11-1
TGTGCCAGCAGCTTTGGGTCCCGGCTAGCGGGGGGTCGGTACAATGAGCAGTTCTTC
CASSFGSRLAGGRYNEQFF
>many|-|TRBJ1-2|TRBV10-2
TGCGCCAGCAGTGAGTCAACGTTAACTGGGGGCTATGGCTACACCTTC
CASSESTLTGGYGYTF
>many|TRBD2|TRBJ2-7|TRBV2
TGTGCCAGCAGCGGGGGGAGCTCCTACGAGCAGTACTTC
CASSGGSSYEQYF
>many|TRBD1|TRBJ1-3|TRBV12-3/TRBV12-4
TGTGCCAGCAGCCCGGACAGGGTATGGGGCTCTGGAAACACCATATATTTT
CASSPDRVWGSGNTIYF
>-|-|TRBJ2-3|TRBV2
TGTGCCGGAGGGGGGGTTGTAGCGGACACAGATACGCAGTATTTT
CAGGGVVADTDTQYF
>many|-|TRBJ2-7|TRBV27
TGTGCCAGTTCCCGGGACAATCCTTACGAGCAGTACTTC
CASSRDNPYEQYF
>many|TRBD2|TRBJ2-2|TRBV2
TGTGCCAGCAGCCCCCGGTACAGCGGGATTCCATTCACCGGGGAGCTGTTTTTT
CASSPRYSGIPFTGELFF
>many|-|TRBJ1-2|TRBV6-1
TGTGCCAGCAGTGTTCTCGGGACAAAGATCGGCTATGGCTACACCTTC
CASSVLGTKIGYGYTF
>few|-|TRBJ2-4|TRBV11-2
TGTGCCAGCAGCTTAGGGTTTGCCTCGGACATTCAGTACTTC
CASSLGFASDIQYF
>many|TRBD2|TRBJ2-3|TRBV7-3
TGTGCCAGCAGCTTTTTGGGACTAGCGGGGGATACGCAGTATTTT
CASSFLGLAGDTQYF
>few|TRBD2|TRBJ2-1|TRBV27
TGTGCCAACGGGACTAGCACATACAATGAGCAGTTCTTC
CANGTSTYNEQFF
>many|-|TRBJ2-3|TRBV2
TGTGCCAGCAGTGAACAGCAGGGTAGTAGCACAGATACGCAGTATTTT
CASSEQQGSSTDTQYF
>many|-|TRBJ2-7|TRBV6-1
TGTGCCAGCAGTGATCGGACAACCTACGAGCAGTACTTC
CASSDRTTYEQYF
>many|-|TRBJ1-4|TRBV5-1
TGCGCCAGCAGTCCCGGGGCCCATAATGAAAAACTGTTTTTT
CASSPGAHNEKLFF
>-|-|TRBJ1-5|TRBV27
TGTGCCAGCCGCCTGGGGGCAGGGAAAAGCAATCAGCCCCAGCATTTT
CASRLGAGKSNQPQHF